This entry concerns a single T cell receptor (beta chain). The antigen is unknown. A second PCR, run for about 6 to 12 cycles, used a sample-barcoded 5' primer plus a J-beta primer mix. In TCRdb, the 5' RACE reads were re-called with MiXCR into one record per CDR3 protein. The sample records just under 550,000 distinct CDR3 sequences, 20% to 30% being singletons. This sample was taken from a study of blood T cells in healthy people across ages. Study background: Capture via template switching afforded approximately one barcoded beta molecule per two T cells.

The CDR3 is 14 residues long. Losses at the gene ends were 5 bases for V and 6 bases for J; bases not matched to a gene: 6. Germline CDR1 SGHTA, CDR2 FQGNSA. Study-level points and caveats: Greater diversity and more naive CD4+ cells were seen in long-lived donors than in aged donors. The recorded TCR beta diversity per million T cells decreased in a roughly linear manner with age.

Another study also made use of these data, one on T cells of mothers and their children. In that study: A few healthy Caucasian mothers, along with their six children, were the donors.

Input material: blood. The chain links TRBV7-2 to TRBJ2-1; 8 bases align to TRBD2. This sequence originates from a boy between 10 and 17 years old in good health. The CDR3 region is CASSPTSGVNEQFF. The CDR3 nucleotides read TGTGCCAGCAGCCCCACTAGCGGAGTCAATGAGCAGTTCTTC. Full variable domain (remainder filled in from reference TRBV7-2 and TRBJ2-1): GAGVSQSPSNKVTEKGKDVELRCDPISGHTALYWYRQSLGQGLEFLIYFQGNSAPDKSGLPSDRFSAERTGGSVSTLTIQRTQQEDSAVYLCASSPTSGVNEQFFGPGTRLTVL.